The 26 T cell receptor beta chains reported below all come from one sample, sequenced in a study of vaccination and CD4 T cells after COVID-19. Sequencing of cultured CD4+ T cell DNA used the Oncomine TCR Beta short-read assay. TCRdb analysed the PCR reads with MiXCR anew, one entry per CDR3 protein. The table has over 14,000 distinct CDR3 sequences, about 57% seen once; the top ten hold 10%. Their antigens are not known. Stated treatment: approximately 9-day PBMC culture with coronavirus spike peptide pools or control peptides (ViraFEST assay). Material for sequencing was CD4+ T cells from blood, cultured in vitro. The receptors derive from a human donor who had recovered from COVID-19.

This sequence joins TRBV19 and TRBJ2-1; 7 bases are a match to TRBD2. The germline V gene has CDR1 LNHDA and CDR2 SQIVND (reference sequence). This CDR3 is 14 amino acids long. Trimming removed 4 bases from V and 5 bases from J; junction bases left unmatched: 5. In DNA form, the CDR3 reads TGTGCCAGTAGTAAAGCGGGAACCCACAATGAGCAGTTCTTC. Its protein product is CASSKAGTHNEQFF.

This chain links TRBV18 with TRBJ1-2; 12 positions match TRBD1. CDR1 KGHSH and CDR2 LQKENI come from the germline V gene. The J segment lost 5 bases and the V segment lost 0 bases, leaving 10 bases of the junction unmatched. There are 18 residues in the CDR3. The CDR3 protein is CASSPPWSGTGGAYGYTF. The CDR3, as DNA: TGTGCCAGCTCACCACCGTGGTCCGGGACAGGGGGCGCTTATGGCTACACCTTC.

CDR3 bases: TGTGCCAGCAGTCCCCTGGACAGGAACACCGGGGAGCTGTTTTTT. It yields the protein CASSPLDRNTGELFF. This chain links TRBV27 with TRBJ2-2, with D possibly being TRBD1 (6 bases). V was trimmed by 5 bases and J by 1 base, leaving 11 bases between them. Per germline, CDR1 MNHEY and CDR2 SMNVEV (reference sequence). CDR3 size: 15 residues.

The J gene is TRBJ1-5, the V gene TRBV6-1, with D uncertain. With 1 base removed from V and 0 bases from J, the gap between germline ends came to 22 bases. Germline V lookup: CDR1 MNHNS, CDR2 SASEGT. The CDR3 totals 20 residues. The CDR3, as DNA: TGTGCCAGCAGTGAAGTTCTGGGGAACCGAGAGCGGAATAGCAATCAGCCCCAGCATTTT. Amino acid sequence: CASSEVLGNRERNSNQPQHF.

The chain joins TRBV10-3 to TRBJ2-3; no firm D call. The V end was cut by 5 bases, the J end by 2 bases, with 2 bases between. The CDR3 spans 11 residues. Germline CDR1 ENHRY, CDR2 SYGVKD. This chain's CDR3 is CAISSTDTQYF. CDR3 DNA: TGTGCCATCAGTTCCACAGATACGCAGTATTTT.

CDR3 sequence: CASSPRLAEETQYF. The CDR3 DNA reads as TGCGCCAGCAGCCCAAGACTAGCGGAAGAGACCCAGTACTTC. This chain uses TRBV5-1 with TRBJ2-5, with TRBD2 matching over 9 bases. The CDR3 spans 14 residues. V dropped 4 bases and J dropped 3; count of bases not matched to a gene: 4. CDR1 is SGHRS, CDR2 YFSETQ, per germline.

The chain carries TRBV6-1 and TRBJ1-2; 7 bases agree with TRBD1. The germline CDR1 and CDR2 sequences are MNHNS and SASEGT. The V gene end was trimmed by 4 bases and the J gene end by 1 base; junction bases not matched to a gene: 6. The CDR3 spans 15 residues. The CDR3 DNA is TGTGCCAGCAGTGTAGGGGCAGGGGGTAACTATGGCTACACCTTC. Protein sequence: CASSVGAGGNYGYTF.

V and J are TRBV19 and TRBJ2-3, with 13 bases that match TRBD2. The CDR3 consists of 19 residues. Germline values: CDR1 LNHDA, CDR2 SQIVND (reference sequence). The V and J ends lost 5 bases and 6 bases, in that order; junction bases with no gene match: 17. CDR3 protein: CASSAPGTSGMSARDTQYF. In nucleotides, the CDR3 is TGTGCCAGTAGTGCACCCGGGACTAGCGGGATGAGCGCCCGCGATACGCAGTATTTT. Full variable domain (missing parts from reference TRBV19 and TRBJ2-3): DGGITQSPKYLFRKEGQNVTLSCEQNLNHDAMYWYRQDPGQGLRLIYYSQIVNDFQKGDIAEGYSVSREKKESFPLTVTSAQKNPTAFYLCASSAPGTSGMSARDTQYFGPGTRLTVL.

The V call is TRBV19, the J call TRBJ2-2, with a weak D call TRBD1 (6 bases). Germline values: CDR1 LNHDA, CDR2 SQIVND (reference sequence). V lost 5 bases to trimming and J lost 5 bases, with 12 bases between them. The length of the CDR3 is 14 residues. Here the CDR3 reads CASSPGTHTGELFF. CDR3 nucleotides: TGTGCCAGTAGTCCCGGGACACATACCGGGGAGCTGTTTTTT.

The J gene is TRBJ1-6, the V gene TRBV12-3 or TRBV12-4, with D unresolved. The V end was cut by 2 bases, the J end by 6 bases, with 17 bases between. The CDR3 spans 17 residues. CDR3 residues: CASSLNPGPPGNSPLHF. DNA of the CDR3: TGTGCCAGCAGTTTAAATCCAGGCCCACCGGGTAATTCACCCCTCCACTTT.

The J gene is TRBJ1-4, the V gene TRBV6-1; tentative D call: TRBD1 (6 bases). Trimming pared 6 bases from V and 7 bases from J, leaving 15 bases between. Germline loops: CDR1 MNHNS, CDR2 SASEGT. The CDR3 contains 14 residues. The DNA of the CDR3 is TGTGCCAGCAGAGTATCCGGGACAAGTGAAAAACTGTTTTTT. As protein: CASRVSGTSEKLFF.

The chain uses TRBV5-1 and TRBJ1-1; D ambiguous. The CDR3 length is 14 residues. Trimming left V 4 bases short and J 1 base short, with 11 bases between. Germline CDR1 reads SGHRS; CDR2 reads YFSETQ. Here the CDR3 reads CASSGILGNTEAFF. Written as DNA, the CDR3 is TGCGCCAGCAGCGGTATATTGGGGAACACTGAAGCTTTCTTT.

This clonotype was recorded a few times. This CDR3 is CATTRTQSSPLHF. In DNA, the CDR3 is TGTGCCACCACCCGGACCCAAAGTTCACCCCTCCACTTT. The V call is TRBV15, the J call TRBJ1-6, with unresolved D. CDR3 length: 13 amino acids. The germline gives CDR1 LNHNV, CDR2 YYDKDF (reference sequence). V lost 7 bases, J lost 9 bases, and 13 bases lay in between.

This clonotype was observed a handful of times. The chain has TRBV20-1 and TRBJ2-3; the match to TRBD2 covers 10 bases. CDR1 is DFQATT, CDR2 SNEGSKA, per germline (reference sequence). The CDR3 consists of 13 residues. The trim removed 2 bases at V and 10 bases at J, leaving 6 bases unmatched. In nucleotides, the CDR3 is TGCAGTGCTAGACTAGCGGGAGCTTCAGCGCAGTATTTT. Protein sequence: CSARLAGASAQYF.

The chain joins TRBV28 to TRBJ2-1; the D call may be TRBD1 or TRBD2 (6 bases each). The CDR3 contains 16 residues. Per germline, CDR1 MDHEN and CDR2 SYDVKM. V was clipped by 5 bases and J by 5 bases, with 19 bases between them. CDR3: CASSGGGGAPNNEQFF. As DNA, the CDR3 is TGTGCCAGCAGTGGAGGGGGTGGGGCGCCTAACAATGAGCAGTTCTTC. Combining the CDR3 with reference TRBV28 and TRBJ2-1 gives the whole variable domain DVKVTQSSRYLVKRTGEKVFLECVQDMDHENMFWYRQDPGLGLRLIYFSYDVKMKEKGDIPEGYSVSREKKERFSLILESASTNQTSMYLCASSGGGGAPNNEQFFGPGTRLTVL.

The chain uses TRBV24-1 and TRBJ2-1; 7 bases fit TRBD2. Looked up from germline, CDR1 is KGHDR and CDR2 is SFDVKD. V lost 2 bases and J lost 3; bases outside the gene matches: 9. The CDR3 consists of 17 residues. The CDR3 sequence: CATSDSGGGRLYNEQFF. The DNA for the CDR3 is TGTGCCACCAGTGATTCGGGGGGTGGGCGGCTCTACAATGAGCAGTTCTTC.

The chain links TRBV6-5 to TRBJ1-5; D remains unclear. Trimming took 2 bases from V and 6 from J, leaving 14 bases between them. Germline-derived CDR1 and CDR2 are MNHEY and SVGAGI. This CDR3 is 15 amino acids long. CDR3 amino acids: CASSYRDSGRQPQHF. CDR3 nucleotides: TGTGCCAGCAGTTACCGGGATAGCGGCCGTCAGCCCCAGCATTTT.

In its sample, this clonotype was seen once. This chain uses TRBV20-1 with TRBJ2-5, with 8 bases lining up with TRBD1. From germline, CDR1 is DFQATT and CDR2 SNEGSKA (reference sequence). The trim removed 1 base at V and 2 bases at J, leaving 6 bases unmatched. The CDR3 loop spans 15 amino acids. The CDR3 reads CSARAGQGQQETQYF. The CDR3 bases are TGCAGTGCTAGAGCCGGACAGGGCCAACAAGAGACCCAGTACTTC.

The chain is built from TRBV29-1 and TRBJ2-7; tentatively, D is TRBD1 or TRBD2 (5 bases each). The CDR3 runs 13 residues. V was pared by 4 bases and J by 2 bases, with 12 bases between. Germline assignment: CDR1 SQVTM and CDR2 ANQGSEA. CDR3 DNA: TGCAGCGTTGGGGCCGGGGCTGCCTACGAGCAGTACTTC. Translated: CSVGAGAAYEQYF.

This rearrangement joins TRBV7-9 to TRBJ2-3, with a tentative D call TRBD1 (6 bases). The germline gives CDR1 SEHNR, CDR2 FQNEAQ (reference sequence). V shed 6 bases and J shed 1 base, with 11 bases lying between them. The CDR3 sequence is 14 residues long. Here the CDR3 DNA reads TGTGCCAGCAGTCACTCAGGGGGCACAGATACGCAGTATTTT. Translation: CASSHSGGTDTQYF.

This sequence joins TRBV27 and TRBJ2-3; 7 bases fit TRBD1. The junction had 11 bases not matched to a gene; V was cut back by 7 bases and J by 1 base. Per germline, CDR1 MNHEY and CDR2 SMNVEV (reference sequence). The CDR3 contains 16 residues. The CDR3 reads CASNDRVAIGTDTQYF. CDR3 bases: TGTGCCAGCAATGACAGGGTGGCGATTGGCACAGATACGCAGTATTTT.

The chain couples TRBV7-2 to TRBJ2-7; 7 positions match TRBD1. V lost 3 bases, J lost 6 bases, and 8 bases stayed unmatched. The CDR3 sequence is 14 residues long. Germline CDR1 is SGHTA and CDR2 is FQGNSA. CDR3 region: CASSFVQGTGEQYF. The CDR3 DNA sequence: TGTGCCAGCAGCTTTGTACAGGGGACCGGCGAGCAGTACTTC. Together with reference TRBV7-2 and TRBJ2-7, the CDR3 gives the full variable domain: GAGVSQSPSNKVTEKGKDVELRCDPISGHTALYWYRQSLGQGLEFLIYFQGNSAPDKSGLPSDRFSAERTGGSVSTLTIQRTQQEDSAVYLCASSFVQGTGEQYFGPGTRLTVT.

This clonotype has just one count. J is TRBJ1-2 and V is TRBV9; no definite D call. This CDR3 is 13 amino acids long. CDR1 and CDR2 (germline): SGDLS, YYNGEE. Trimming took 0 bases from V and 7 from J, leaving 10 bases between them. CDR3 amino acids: CASSVATASGYTF. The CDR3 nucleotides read TGTGCCAGCAGCGTAGCCACAGCTAGTGGCTACACCTTC.

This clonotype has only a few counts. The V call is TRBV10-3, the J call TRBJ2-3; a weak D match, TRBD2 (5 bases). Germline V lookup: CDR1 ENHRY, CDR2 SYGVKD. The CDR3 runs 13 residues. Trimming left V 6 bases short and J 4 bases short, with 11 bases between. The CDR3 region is CAIRTQLADTQYF. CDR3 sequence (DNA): TGTGCCATCAGGACACAACTAGCAGATACGCAGTATTTT.

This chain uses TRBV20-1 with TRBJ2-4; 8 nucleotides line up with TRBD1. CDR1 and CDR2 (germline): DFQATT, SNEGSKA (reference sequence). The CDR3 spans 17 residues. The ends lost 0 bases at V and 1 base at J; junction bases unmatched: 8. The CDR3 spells CSARDQGATGAKNIQYF. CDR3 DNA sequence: TGCAGTGCTAGAGATCAGGGGGCAACCGGGGCCAAAAACATTCAGTACTTC.

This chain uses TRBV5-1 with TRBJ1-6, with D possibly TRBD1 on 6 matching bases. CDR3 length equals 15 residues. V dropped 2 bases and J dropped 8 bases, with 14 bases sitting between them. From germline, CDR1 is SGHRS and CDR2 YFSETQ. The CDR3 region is CASSLGGYEDSPLHF. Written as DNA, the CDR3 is TGCGCCAGCAGCTTAGGGGGTTATGAGGATTCACCCCTCCACTTT. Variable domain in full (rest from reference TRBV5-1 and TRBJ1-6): KAGVTQTPRYLIKTRGQQVTLSCSPISGHRSVSWYQQTPGQGLQFLFEYFSETQRNKGNFPGRFSGRQFSNSRSEMNVSTLELGDSALYLCASSLGGYEDSPLHFGNGTRLTVT.